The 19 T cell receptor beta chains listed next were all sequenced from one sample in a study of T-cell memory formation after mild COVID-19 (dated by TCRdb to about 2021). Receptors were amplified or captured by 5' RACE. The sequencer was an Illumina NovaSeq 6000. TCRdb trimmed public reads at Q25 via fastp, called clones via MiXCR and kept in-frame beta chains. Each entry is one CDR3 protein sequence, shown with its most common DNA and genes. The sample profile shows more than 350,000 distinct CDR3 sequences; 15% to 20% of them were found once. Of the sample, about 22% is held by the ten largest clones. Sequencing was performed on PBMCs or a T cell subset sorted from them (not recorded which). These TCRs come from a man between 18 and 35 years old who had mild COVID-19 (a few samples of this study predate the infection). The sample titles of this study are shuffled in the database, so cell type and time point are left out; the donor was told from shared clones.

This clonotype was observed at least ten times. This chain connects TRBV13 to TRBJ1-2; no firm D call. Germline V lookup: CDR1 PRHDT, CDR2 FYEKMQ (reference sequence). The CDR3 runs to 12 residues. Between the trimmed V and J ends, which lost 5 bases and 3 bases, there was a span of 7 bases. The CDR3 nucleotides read TGTGCCAGCAGCCATCGGGACTATGGCTACACCTTC. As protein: CASSHRDYGYTF.

CDR3 bases: TGTGCCAGCAGTGAAGCGGGACAGCCCCAGCATTTT. It is translated as CASSEAGQPQHF. The V and J genes are TRBV6-1 and TRBJ1-5; D call uncertain. This CDR3 region has 12 residues. CDR1 is MNHNS and CDR2 is SASEGT in the germline V gene. V was trimmed by 0 bases and J by 7 bases, leaving 4 bases between them.

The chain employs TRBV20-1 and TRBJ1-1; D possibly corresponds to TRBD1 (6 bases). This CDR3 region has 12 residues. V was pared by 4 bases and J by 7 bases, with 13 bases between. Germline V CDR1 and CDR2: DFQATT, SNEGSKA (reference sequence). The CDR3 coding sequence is TGCAGTGCTACCCGGGGGCGCGGTGAAGCTTTCTTT. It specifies CSATRGRGEAFF.

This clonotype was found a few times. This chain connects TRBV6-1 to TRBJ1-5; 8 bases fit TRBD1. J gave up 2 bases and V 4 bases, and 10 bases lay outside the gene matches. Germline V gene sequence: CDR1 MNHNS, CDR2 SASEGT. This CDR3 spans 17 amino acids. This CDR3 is CASSARQGIMGNQPQHF. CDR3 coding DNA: TGTGCCAGCAGTGCGCGACAGGGGATAATGGGCAATCAGCCCCAGCATTTT.

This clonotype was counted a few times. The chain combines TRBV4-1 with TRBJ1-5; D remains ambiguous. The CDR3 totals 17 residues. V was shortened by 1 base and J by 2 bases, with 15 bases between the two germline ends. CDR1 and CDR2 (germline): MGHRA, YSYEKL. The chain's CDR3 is CASSQGVRSGGNQPQHF. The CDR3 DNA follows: TGCGCCAGCAGCCAAGGGGTACGCTCAGGAGGCAATCAGCCCCAGCATTTT.

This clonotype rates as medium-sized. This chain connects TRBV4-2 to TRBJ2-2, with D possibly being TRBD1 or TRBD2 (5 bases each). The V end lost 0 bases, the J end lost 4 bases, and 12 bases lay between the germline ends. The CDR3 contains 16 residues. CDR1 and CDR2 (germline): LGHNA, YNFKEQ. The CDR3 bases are TGTGCCAGCAGCCAAGAGGGGGACCCCTCCACCGGGGAGCTGTTTTTT. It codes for CASSQEGDPSTGELFF.

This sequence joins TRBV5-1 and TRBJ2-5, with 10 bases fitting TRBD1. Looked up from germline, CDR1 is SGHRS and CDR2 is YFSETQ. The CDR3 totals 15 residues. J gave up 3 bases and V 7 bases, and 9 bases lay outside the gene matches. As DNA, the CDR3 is TGCGCCAGCGACCGGGGACAGGGGATGGAAGAGACCCAGTACTTC. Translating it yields CASDRGQGMEETQYF.

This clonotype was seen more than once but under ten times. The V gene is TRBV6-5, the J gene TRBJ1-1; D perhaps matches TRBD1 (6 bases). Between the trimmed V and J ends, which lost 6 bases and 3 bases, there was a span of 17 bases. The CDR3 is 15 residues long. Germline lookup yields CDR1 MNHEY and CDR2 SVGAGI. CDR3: CASSPARGGDTEAFF. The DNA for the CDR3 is TGTGCCAGCAGCCCCGCACGAGGGGGGGACACTGAAGCTTTCTTT.

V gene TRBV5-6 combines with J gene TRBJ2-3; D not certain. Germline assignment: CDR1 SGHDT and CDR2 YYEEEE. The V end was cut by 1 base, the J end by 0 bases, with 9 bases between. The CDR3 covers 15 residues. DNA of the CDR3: TGTGCCAGCAGCTTGCCTACTTATAGCACAGATACGCAGTATTTT. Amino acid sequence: CASSLPTYSTDTQYF. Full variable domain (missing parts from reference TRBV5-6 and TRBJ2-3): DAGVTQSPTHLIKTRGQQVTLRCSPKSGHDTVSWYQQALGQGPQFIFQYYEEEERQRGNFPDRFSGHQFPNYSSELNVNALLLGDSALYLCASSLPTYSTDTQYFGPGTRLTVL.

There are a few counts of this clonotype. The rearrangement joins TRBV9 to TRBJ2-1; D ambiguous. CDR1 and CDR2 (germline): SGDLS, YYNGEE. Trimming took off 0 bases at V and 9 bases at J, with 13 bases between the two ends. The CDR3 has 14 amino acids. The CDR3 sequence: CASSVAELRGEQFF. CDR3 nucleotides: TGTGCCAGCAGCGTAGCCGAGCTACGAGGTGAGCAGTTCTTC.

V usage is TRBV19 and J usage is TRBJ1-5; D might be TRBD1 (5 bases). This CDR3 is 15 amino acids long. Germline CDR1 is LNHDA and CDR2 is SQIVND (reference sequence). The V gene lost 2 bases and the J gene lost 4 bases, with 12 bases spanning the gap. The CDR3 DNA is TGTGCCAGTAGTATACCGGGGGGAGGTAATCAGCCCCAGCATTTT. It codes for CASSIPGGGNQPQHF.

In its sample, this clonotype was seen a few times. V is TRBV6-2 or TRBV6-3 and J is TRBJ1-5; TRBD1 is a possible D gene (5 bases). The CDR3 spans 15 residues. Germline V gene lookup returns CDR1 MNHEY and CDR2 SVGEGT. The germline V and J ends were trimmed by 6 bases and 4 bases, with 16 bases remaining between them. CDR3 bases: TGTGCCAGCAGGAGACTTTACGAGGGGAATCAGCCCCAGCATTTT. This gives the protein CASRRLYEGNQPQHF.

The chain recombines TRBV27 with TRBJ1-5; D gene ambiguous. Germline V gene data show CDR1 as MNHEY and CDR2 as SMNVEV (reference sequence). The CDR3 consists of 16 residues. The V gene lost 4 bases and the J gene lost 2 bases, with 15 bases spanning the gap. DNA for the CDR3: TGTGCCAGCAGTTCCCTCGACCGGGGAGGCAATCAGCCCCAGCATTTT. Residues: CASSSLDRGGNQPQHF.

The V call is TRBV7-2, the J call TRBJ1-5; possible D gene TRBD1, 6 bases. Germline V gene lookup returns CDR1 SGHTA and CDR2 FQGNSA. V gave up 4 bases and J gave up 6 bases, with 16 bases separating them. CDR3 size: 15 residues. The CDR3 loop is CASSSPAGAGQPQHF. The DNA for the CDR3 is TGTGCCAGCAGCTCCCCTGCAGGGGCTGGTCAGCCCCAGCATTTT.

CDR3 protein: CASSQGGRVRPYNSPLHF. The CDR3 DNA reads TGTGCCAGCAGCCAAGGTGGACGAGTCCGGCCCTATAATTCACCCCTCCACTTT. The genes are TRBV14 and TRBJ1-6; D remains unclear. The CDR3 is made up of 18 amino acids. The V gene's germline CDR1 is SGHDN and CDR2 FVKESK. Trimming took off 1 base at V and 2 bases at J, with 15 bases between the two ends.

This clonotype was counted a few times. CDR3 sequence (DNA): TGTGCCAGCAGCGATCAGTCGGCAGCGAGTGAGCAGTTCTTC. It specifies CASSDQSAASEQFF. The chain couples TRBV7-2 to TRBJ2-1, with D uncertain. CDR3 length: 14 residues. Germline lookup yields CDR1 SGHTA and CDR2 FQGNSA. V was cut by 5 bases and J by 9 bases, with 17 bases left in between.

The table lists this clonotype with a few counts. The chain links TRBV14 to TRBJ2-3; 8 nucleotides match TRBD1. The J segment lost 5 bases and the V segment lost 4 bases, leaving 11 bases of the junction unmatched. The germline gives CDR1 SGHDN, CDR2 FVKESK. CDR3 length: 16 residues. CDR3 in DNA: TGTGCCAGCAGCCGAACCGGGACAGGTTCTGGAGATACGCAGTATTTT. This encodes CASSRTGTGSGDTQYF. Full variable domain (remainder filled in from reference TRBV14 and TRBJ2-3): EAGVTQFPSHSVIEKGQTVTLRCDPISGHDNLYWYRRVMGKEIKFLLHFVKESKQDESGMPNNRFLAERTGGTYSTLKVQPAELEDSGVYFCASSRTGTGSGDTQYFGPGTRLTVL.

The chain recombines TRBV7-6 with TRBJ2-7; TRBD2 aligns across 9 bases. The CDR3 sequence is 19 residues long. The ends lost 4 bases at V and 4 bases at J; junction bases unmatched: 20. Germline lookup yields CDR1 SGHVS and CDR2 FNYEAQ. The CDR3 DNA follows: TGTGCCAGCAGCTCAATCTCAGGTCTGGGCGGGGGGGCCGCTTACGAGCAGTACTTC. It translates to CASSSISGLGGGAAYEQYF.

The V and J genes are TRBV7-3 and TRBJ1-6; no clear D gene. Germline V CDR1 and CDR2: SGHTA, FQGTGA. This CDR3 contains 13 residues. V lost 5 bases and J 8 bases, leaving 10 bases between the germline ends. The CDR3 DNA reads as TGTGCCAGCAGCCAACAATGGGATTCACCCCTCCACTTT. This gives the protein CASSQQWDSPLHF.